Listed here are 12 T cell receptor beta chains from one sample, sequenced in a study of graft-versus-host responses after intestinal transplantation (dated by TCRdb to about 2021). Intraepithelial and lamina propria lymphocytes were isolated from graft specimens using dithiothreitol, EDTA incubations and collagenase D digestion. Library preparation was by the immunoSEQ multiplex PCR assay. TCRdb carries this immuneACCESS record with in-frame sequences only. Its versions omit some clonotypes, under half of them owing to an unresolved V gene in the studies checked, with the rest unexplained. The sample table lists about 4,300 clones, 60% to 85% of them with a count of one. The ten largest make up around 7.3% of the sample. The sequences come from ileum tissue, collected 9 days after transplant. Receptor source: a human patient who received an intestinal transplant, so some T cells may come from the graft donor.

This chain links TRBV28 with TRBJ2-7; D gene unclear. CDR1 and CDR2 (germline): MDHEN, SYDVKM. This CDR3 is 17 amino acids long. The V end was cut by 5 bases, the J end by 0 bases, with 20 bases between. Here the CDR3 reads CASSTDFWFIDSYEQYF. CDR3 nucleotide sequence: TGTGCCAGCAGTACTGACTTTTGGTTTATCGACTCCTACGAGCAGTACTTC.

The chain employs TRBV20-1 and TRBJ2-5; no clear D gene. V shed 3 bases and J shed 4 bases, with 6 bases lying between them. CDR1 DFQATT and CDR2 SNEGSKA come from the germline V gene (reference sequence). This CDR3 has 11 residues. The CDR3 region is CSARPTETQYF. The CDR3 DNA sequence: TGCAGTGCTAGGCCGACAGAGACCCAGTACTTC.

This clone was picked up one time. CDR3 sequence (DNA): TGTGCCAGCAGCTTAGGGTTCACCGGGGAGCTGTTTTTT. Its protein product is CASSLGFTGELFF. This chain connects TRBV7-3 to TRBJ2-2; no clear D gene. Looked up from germline, CDR1 is SGHTA and CDR2 is FQGTGA. The CDR3 is 13 residues long. V was clipped by 2 bases and J by 4 bases, with 5 bases between them.

The CDR3 spells CASRQPRNQPQHF. The CDR3 DNA reads TGTGCCAGTAGACAACCCCGAAATCAGCCCCAGCATTTT. The chain uses TRBV19 and TRBJ1-5; D remains unclear. With 6 bases removed from V and 4 bases from J, the gap between germline ends came to 10 bases. The CDR3 extends over 13 amino acids. Germline assignment: CDR1 LNHDA and CDR2 SQIVND (reference sequence).

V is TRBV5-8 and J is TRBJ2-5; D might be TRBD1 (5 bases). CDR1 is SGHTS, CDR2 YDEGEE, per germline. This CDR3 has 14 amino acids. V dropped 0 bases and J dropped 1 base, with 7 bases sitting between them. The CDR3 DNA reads TGTGCCAGCAGCTTGGGGGGCCTCCAAGAGACCCAGTACTTC. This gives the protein CASSLGGLQETQYF.

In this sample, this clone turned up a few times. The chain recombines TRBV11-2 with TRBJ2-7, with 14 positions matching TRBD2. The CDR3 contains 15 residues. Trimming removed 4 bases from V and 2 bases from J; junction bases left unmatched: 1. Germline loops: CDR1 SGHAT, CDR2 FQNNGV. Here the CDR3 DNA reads TGTGCCAGCAGCTGGGGACTAGCGGGAGCCTACGAGCAGTACTTC. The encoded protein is CASSWGLAGAYEQYF.

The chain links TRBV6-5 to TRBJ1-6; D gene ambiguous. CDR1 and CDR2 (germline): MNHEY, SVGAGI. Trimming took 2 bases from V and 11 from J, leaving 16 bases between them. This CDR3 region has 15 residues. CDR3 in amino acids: CASSYRSAVGPPLHF. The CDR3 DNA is TGTGCCAGCAGTTACCGCTCTGCCGTAGGACCACCCCTCCACTTT.

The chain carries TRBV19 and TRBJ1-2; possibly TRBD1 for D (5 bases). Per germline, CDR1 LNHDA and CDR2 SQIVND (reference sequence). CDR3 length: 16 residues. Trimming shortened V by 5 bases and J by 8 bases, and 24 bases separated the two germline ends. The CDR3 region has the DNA TGTGCCAGTAGTGTCCCGGGACCCCTGTTTGTTAGAGGCTACACCTTC. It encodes CASSVPGPLFVRGYTF.

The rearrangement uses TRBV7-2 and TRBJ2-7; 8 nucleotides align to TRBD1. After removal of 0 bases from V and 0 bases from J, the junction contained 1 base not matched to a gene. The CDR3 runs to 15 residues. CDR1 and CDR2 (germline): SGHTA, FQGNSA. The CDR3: CASSLATGGSYEQYF. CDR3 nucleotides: TGTGCCAGCAGCTTAGCCACAGGGGGCTCCTACGAGCAGTACTTC.

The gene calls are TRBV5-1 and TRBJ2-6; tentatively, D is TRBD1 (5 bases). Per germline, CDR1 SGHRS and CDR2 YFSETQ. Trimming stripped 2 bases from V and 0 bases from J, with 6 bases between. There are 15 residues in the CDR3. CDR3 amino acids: CASSFGHSGANVLTF. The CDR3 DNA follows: TGCGCCAGCAGCTTCGGACACTCTGGGGCCAACGTCCTGACTTTC.

In DNA form, the CDR3 reads TGTGCCATCAAGACACTGGGGGACACTGAAGCTTTCTTT. This gives the protein CAIKTLGDTEAFF. The chain uses TRBV10-3 and TRBJ1-1; D possibly corresponds to TRBD1 (5 bases). Germline V gives CDR1 ENHRY, CDR2 SYGVKD. The V and J ends lost 7 bases and 3 bases respectively, with 12 bases between them. This CDR3 is built from 13 residues.

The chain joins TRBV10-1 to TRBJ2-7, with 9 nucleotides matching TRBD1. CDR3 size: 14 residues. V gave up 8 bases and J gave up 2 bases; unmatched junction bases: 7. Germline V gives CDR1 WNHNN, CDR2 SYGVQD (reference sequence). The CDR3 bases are TGCGCCAGCGGGTACAGGGGGCCCCCCTACGAGCAGTACTTC. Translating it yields CASGYRGPPYEQYF.